This T cell receptor (beta chain) stems from a study of regulatory T cells in long-lasting Graves disease. Study details: Over-5-year antithyroid drug use with positive TSH receptor antibodies defined persistent Graves' disease in the study. Points from the study as a whole: With a few thousand shared public clonotypes, persistent patients exceeded new patients, who shared about a thousand.

Specified time point: persistent/refractory GD, antithyroid drugs over 5 years with positive TRAb. PBMC-derived RNA was used for the TCR library. V lost 1 base to trimming and J lost 3 bases; unmatched junction nucleotides: 5. Germline V CDR1 and CDR2: SGHAT, FQNNGV. The CDR3 totals 16 residues. This clonotype was counted ten times or more. Its antigen is unknown. Construction of the TCR beta libraries employed iRepertoire HTBI primers in conjunction with Arm-PCR of CDR3 regions. As processed by the authors: In the combined samples, roughly 60 TRBV and 14 TRBJ segments were identified. TCRdb used MiXCR to reprocess the multiplex PCR reads, holding one entry per CDR3 protein. TCRdb, not the original authors, processed these V and J calls. The table records about 470,000 distinct CDR3 sequences, less than 25% of them present only once.

The chain combines TRBV11-2 with TRBJ2-7; 11 bases align to TRBD1. This sample comprised peripheral blood mononuclear cells (PBMCs), obtained when the disease was refractory, from a patient treated with antithyroid drugs. The receptor's source is a female donor with Graves disease. The CDR3 DNA reads as TGTGCCAGCAGCTTAGTCCCGGGACAGGGGGTCTACGAGCAGTACTTC. Translated: CASSLVPGQGVYEQYF.